This is a list of T cell receptor beta chains from one sample in a study of shared clonotypes between healthy human individuals. Sequenced by immunoSEQ multiplex PCR; TCRdb stores in-frame clones only, minus some. Here the sample spans approximately 740,000 clones, 92% being singletons. Material for sequencing was naive CD8+ T cells sorted from blood. Source of these receptors: a man younger than 45 in good health. The CDR3 runs from the conserved cysteine through the conserved F or W. Fields, in order: J gene, V gene, clone size, CDR3 protein. The size field is filled for only some rows; it gives once, few, many or a size class.

j_call: TRBJ2-1
v_call: TRBV27
clone_size: .
cdr3_aa: CASSLRATNNEQFF

j_call: TRBJ2-7
v_call: TRBV9
clone_size: .
cdr3_aa: CASSPYPSSEQYF

j_call: TRBJ2-7
v_call: TRBV6-6
clone_size: .
cdr3_aa: CASSYYRMDSYEQYF

j_call: TRBJ2-7
v_call: TRBV6-5
clone_size: .
cdr3_aa: CASSTGTGNEQYF

j_call: TRBJ1-2
v_call: TRBV7-9
clone_size: .
cdr3_aa: CASSSQQDRDYGYTF

j_call: TRBJ2-2
v_call: TRBV15
clone_size: .
cdr3_aa: CATSRGQGGTGELFF

j_call: TRBJ2-1
v_call: TRBV2
clone_size: .
cdr3_aa: CASSERNNEQFF

j_call: TRBJ1-3
v_call: TRBV5-3
clone_size: .
cdr3_aa: CARSLRRGRNTIYF

j_call: TRBJ2-7
v_call: TRBV19
clone_size: .
cdr3_aa: CASKEGGNEQYF

j_call: TRBJ2-2
v_call: TRBV18
clone_size: .
cdr3_aa: CASSPAGTGAGELFF

j_call: TRBJ2-3
v_call: TRBV11-2
clone_size: .
cdr3_aa: CASSSLWPRQGFSSDTQYF

j_call: TRBJ2-5
v_call: TRBV14
clone_size: .
cdr3_aa: CASSQELWGNGGTQYF

j_call: TRBJ2-1
v_call: TRBV11-2
clone_size: .
cdr3_aa: CATAGSASSYNEQFF

j_call: TRBJ2-2
v_call: TRBV11-2
clone_size: .
cdr3_aa: CASSGAGGGDTGELFF

j_call: TRBJ2-2
v_call: TRBV11-3
clone_size: .
cdr3_aa: CASSTRDRGNTGELFF

j_call: TRBJ2-7
v_call: TRBV27
clone_size: once
cdr3_aa: CASTPGGGSYEQYF

j_call: TRBJ2-1
v_call: TRBV4-1
clone_size: .
cdr3_aa: CASSQVASGSDEQFF